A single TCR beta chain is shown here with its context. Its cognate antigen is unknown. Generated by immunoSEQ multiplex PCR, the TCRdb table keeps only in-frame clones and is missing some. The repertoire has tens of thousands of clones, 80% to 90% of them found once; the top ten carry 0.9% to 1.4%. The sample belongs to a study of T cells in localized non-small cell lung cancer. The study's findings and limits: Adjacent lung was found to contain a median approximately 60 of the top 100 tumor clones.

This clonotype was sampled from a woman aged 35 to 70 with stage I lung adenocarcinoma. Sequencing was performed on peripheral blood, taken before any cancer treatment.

The CDR3 is CASGVPREGTEAFF. The CDR3 DNA reads as TGTGCCAGTGGGGTGCCTAGGGAAGGCACTGAAGCTTTCTTT. The V call is TRBV28, the J call TRBJ1-1; D unclear. CDR3 length: 14 amino acids. Germline CDR1 reads MDHEN; CDR2 reads SYDVKM. V lost 9 bases to trimming and J lost 4 bases, with 18 bases between them. Combining the CDR3 with reference TRBV28 and TRBJ1-1 gives the whole variable domain DVKVTQSSRYLVKRTGEKVFLECVQDMDHENMFWYRQDPGLGLRLIYFSYDVKMKEKGDIPEGYSVSREKKERFSLILESASTNQTSMYLCASGVPREGTEAFFGQGTRLTVV.